This T cell receptor beta chain is from a study of human CD8 memory T cell subsets. A UMI-labeled 5' RACE approach was the method that produced the TCR beta libraries. TCRdb re-called the 5' RACE reads; one entry per CDR3 protein, DNA not given. The table for this sample gives 6,000 to 8,000 distinct CDR3 sequences. Per the germline V gene, CDR1 is SEHNR and CDR2 is FQNEAQ (reference sequence). The CDR3 totals 13 residues. It was by negative magnetic separation that total CD8+ T cells were enriched. According to its frequency, this clonotype is medium-sized. Antigen: not known. General observations from the study: The stem-like memory T cell repertoire shared very little with the precursor exhausted T cell repertoire.

Specimen: CD8+ T cells from PBMCs. The chain has TRBV7-9 and TRBJ2-1. The source is a human donor in good health. This chain's CDR3 is CASSLQNNNEQFF.